The 25 T cell receptor beta chains below all came from one sample that was sequenced in a study of identical twins. TCRdb re-called the 5' RACE reads through MiXCR, storing one row per CDR3 protein. The profile shows some 600,000 distinct CDR3 sequences, about 7.1% of them singletons. This same sample was also taken into another study, of yellow fever vaccine responses in identical twins.

The sequenced sample was PBMCs. The receptors shown here come from a young woman in good health.

This sequence joins TRBV29-1 and TRBJ2-2; TRBD2 agrees at 11 bases. Germline CDR1 reads SQVTM; CDR2 reads ANQGSEA. Trimming cost V 4 bases and J 3 bases; bases outside gene matches: 1. The CDR3 covers 14 residues. This CDR3 is CSVGSGRDTGELFF. DNA of the CDR3: TGCAGCGTTGGTAGCGGGAGGGACACCGGGGAGCTGTTTTTT.

This clonotype has ten or more counts. The chain is built from TRBV20-1 and TRBJ1-2; 7 bases align to TRBD1. The V gene end was trimmed by 5 bases and the J gene end by 7 bases; junction bases not matched to a gene: 7. This CDR3 region has 12 residues. Germline CDR1 is DFQATT and CDR2 is SNEGSKA (reference sequence). CDR3 residues: CSARRDRAGYTF. CDR3 bases: TGCAGTGCTCGCCGAGACAGGGCTGGCTACACCTTC.

This clonotype has only a few counts. The J gene is TRBJ2-3, the V gene TRBV5-1; the match to TRBD2 covers 7 bases. The V segment lost 9 bases and the J segment 0 bases; nucleotides outside the gene matches: 10. The CDR3 loop spans 15 amino acids. Looked up from germline, CDR1 is SGHRS and CDR2 is YFSETQ. In DNA form, the CDR3 reads TGCGCCACCTCGGGGGGACTGTCTAGCACAGATACGCAGTATTTT. Amino acids: CATSGGLSSTDTQYF.

In regard to this clonotype: A read error may be the cause here, since a much bigger clone is one base away. The rearrangement joins TRBV13 to TRBJ1-2; 7 positions agree with TRBD1. The germline V gene encodes CDR1 PRHDT and CDR2 FYEKMQ (reference sequence). Trimming took 2 bases from V and 6 from J; bases not matched to a gene: 3. This CDR3 contains 13 residues. CDR3 sequence reads: CASSLNRGNGYTF. The CDR3 DNA follows: TGTGCCAGCAGCTTAAACAGGGGCAATGGCTACACCTTC.

The gene calls are TRBV10-3 and TRBJ2-2; TRBD1 might be the D (6 bases). V was trimmed by 1 base and J by 2 bases, leaving 11 bases between them. From germline, CDR1 is ENHRY and CDR2 SYGVKD. This CDR3 is 16 amino acids long. The CDR3 reads CAISEYGRGNTGELFF. CDR3 nucleotides: TGTGCCATCAGTGAGTACGGCAGGGGAAACACCGGGGAGCTGTTTTTT.

The sample holds a few counts of this clonotype. J is TRBJ1-2 and V is TRBV20-1, with TRBD1 matching 8 bases. Looked up from germline, CDR1 is DFQATT and CDR2 is SNEGSKA (reference sequence). Trimming cost V 0 bases and J 7 bases; bases outside gene matches: 10. The CDR3 loop spans 15 amino acids. CDR3 DNA sequence: TGCAGTGCTAGAGATCAGGGGACAGGTTATAGTGGCTACACCTTC. Its translation: CSARDQGTGYSGYTF.

This clonotype was detected only a few times. The chain links TRBV12-1 to TRBJ1-3; the table gives TRBD1 as D, unverified against the DNA. TRBV12-1 is labeled a pseudogene. CDR3 length equals 20 residues. The CDR3 reads CASSRYRDSIKLSSGNTIYF. The CDR3 region has the DNA TGTGCCAGCAGCCGTTACCGGGACAGTATAAAATTGAGCTCTGGAAACACCATATATTTT.

This clonotype was seen only a few times. The rearrangement joins TRBV2 to TRBJ2-1; D uncertain. Germline loops: CDR1 SNHLY, CDR2 FYNNEI. This CDR3 contains 14 residues. V was trimmed by 10 bases and J by 7 bases, leaving 20 bases between them. CDR3 residues: CAKTGRSLGNEQFF. CDR3 coding DNA: TGTGCCAAAACCGGCCGCTCCTTGGGGAATGAGCAGTTCTTC.

This clonotype was seen repeatedly, ten times or more. CDR3 bases: TGTGCCTCAACCCAGGGGGTCTCCTACGAGCAGTACTTC. Amino acids: CASTQGVSYEQYF. The V gene is TRBV10-3, the J gene TRBJ2-7; 7 nucleotides agree with TRBD1. This CDR3 has 13 amino acids. Germline V gene sequence: CDR1 ENHRY, CDR2 SYGVKD. Trimming took 11 bases from V and 0 from J; bases not matched to a gene: 7.

This clonotype was counted only a few times. V usage is TRBV5-1 and J usage is TRBJ2-1; D is undetermined. The V gene lost 4 bases and the J gene lost 4 bases, with 12 bases spanning the gap. The CDR3 extends over 14 amino acids. The germline V gene has CDR1 SGHRS and CDR2 YFSETQ. The CDR3 DNA sequence: TGCGCCAGCAGCCAGGACGGATCTTACAATGAGCAGTTCTTC. This sequence encodes CASSQDGSYNEQFF.

This clonotype was picked up many times. The V gene is TRBV10-3, the J gene TRBJ2-3; no clear D. Germline loops: CDR1 ENHRY, CDR2 SYGVKD. Between the trimmed V and J ends, which lost 4 bases and 2 bases, there was a span of 7 bases. The CDR3 has 13 amino acids. The CDR3 nucleotides are TGTGCCATCAGTGGAGGTAACACAGATACGCAGTATTTT. Protein sequence: CAISGGNTDTQYF.

V is TRBV5-1 and J is TRBJ2-1, with 14 positions matching TRBD2. The CDR3 loop spans 16 amino acids. Germline loops: CDR1 SGHRS, CDR2 YFSETQ. The ends lost 5 bases at V and 7 bases at J; junction bases unmatched: 8. CDR3 region: CASRWGLAGAGNEQFF. As DNA, the CDR3 is TGCGCCAGCAGGTGGGGACTAGCGGGAGCTGGGAATGAGCAGTTCTTC.

This clonotype occurred many times. The rearrangement uses TRBV11-2 and TRBJ2-3; the D is unclear. This CDR3 spans 15 amino acids. Germline lookup yields CDR1 SGHAT and CDR2 FQNNGV. Trimming stripped 2 bases from V and 0 bases from J, with 9 bases between. For the CDR3, the DNA is TGTGCCAGCAGCTTAAGGCCAGCTAGCACAGATACGCAGTATTTT. Translated: CASSLRPASTDTQYF.

The chain uses TRBV7-9 and TRBJ1-1, with a possible D match to TRBD1 (5 bases). Germline V gene sequence: CDR1 SEHNR, CDR2 FQNEAQ (reference sequence). There are 15 residues in the CDR3. Trimming pared 5 bases from V and 0 bases from J, leaving 13 bases between. The CDR3 DNA sequence: TGTGCCAGCAGCAATGACAGCCCCTTGAACACTGAAGCTTTCTTT. Translating gives CASSNDSPLNTEAFF. The whole variable domain, remainder taken from reference TRBV7-9 and TRBJ1-1, is DTGVSQNPRHKITKRGQNVTFRCDPISEHNRLYWYRQTLGQGPEFLTYFQNEAQLEKSRLLSDRFSAERPKGSFSTLEIQRTEQGDSAMYLCASSNDSPLNTEAFFGQGTRLTVV.

The V gene is TRBV28, the J gene TRBJ2-1; D remains unclear. CDR3 size: 11 residues. CDR1 MDHEN and CDR2 SYDVKM come from the germline V gene. V was shortened by 8 bases and J by 3 bases, with 5 bases between the two germline ends. CDR3 loop: CASELYNEQFF. CDR3 coding DNA: TGTGCCAGCGAACTCTACAATGAGCAGTTCTTC.

This clonotype was detected a few times. The J gene is TRBJ2-7, the V gene TRBV4-1; D gene uncertain. Per the germline V gene, CDR1 is MGHRA and CDR2 is YSYEKL. V lost 0 bases to trimming and J lost 4 bases, with 10 bases between them. The CDR3 runs to 14 residues. Here the CDR3 reads CASSQDPSRYEQYF. The CDR3 DNA reads as TGCGCCAGCAGCCAAGATCCGTCCCGGTACGAGCAGTACTTC.

This clonotype was picked up many times. The rearrangement links TRBV6-5 to TRBJ2-1; 7 nucleotides align to TRBD2. Germline CDR1 reads MNHEY; CDR2 reads SVGAGI. J lost 7 bases, V lost 4 bases, and 10 bases had no gene match. The CDR3 contains 15 residues. Here the CDR3 DNA reads TGTGCCAGCAGTTTGCACTGGGGGGGGTTGAATGAGCAGTTCTTC. This gives the protein CASSLHWGGLNEQFF.

This clonotype was seen repeatedly, ten times or more. The gene calls are TRBV12-3 or TRBV12-4 and TRBJ2-3; a possible D gene is TRBD2 (6 bases). V lost 6 bases and J lost 2, with 18 bases in between. CDR3 length equals 16 residues. In DNA form, the CDR3 reads TGTGCCAGCAGCTATGGACTACTTAAACACACAGATACGCAGTATTTT. It codes for CASSYGLLKHTDTQYF.

This clonotype was detected only a few times. The chain joins TRBV5-1 to TRBJ2-1; TRBD2 is a possible D gene (5 bases). This CDR3 spans 16 amino acids. The V end was cut by 4 bases, the J end by 3 bases, with 17 bases between. The V gene's germline CDR1 is SGHRS and CDR2 YFSETQ. This CDR3 is CASSPVRGSGYNEQFF. CDR3 nucleotides: TGCGCCAGCAGCCCAGTTCGGGGTTCGGGCTACAATGAGCAGTTCTTC. The full variable domain, in which reference TRBV5-1 and TRBJ2-1 provide the parts outside the CDR3, is KAGVTQTPRYLIKTRGQQVTLSCSPISGHRSVSWYQQTPGQGLQFLFEYFSETQRNKGNFPGRFSGRQFSNSRSEMNVSTLELGDSALYLCASSPVRGSGYNEQFFGPGTRLTVL.

The sample holds many counts of this clonotype. The chain carries TRBV12-3 or TRBV12-4 and TRBJ1-6; no definite D call. The V and J ends lost 6 bases and 2 bases respectively, with 11 bases between them. This CDR3 contains 15 residues. The CDR3 sequence is CASSPSGTYNSPLHF. In nucleotides, the CDR3 is TGTGCCAGCAGCCCATCCGGCACCTATAATTCACCCCTCCACTTT.

This clonotype was detected ten times or more. The J gene is TRBJ2-5, the V gene TRBV20-1; possibly TRBD1 for D (5 bases). The CDR3 runs 12 residues. Germline CDR1 reads DFQATT; CDR2 reads SNEGSKA (reference sequence). The V end lost 0 bases, the J end lost 5 bases, and 7 bases lay between the germline ends. The CDR3 reads CSARESGETQYF. The CDR3 nucleotides read TGCAGTGCTAGAGAATCAGGGGAGACCCAGTACTTC.

This clonotype was seen more than once but under ten times. The chain carries TRBV19 and TRBJ2-7; TRBD2 matches 15 bases. Unmatched junction bases numbered 5, after V lost 3 bases and J lost 2 bases. Looked up from germline, CDR1 is LNHDA and CDR2 is SQIVND (reference sequence). The length of the CDR3 is 17 residues. The CDR3 protein is CASSIQGLAGGTYEQYF. CDR3 DNA: TGTGCCAGTAGTATCCAGGGACTAGCGGGAGGTACCTACGAGCAGTACTTC.

This sequence joins TRBV3-1 and TRBJ2-5; D is perhaps TRBD1 or TRBD2 (6 bases each). CDR1 is LGHDT and CDR2 is YNNKEL in the germline V gene (reference sequence). CDR3 length: 15 amino acids. The V and J ends lost 4 bases and 4 bases respectively, with 16 bases between them. The CDR3 DNA is TGTGCCAGCAGCCGTTACGGGGGCGGCGGAGAGACCCAGTACTTC. It specifies CASSRYGGGGETQYF.

This clonotype was seen a handful of times. The V gene is TRBV27, the J gene TRBJ2-1, with D possibly TRBD2 on 6 matching bases. This CDR3 has 14 amino acids. Germline CDR1 MNHEY, CDR2 SMNVEV (reference sequence). Trimming cost V 7 bases and J 7 bases, with 17 bases left between them. The CDR3 reads CASTRLSGGNEQFF. In nucleotides, the CDR3 is TGTGCCAGCACCCGACTATCTGGGGGGAATGAGCAGTTCTTC.

The sample holds a few counts of this clonotype. The germline gene is not matched at one end of the junction; a read error may be the cause. The rearrangement links TRBV11-2 to TRBJ2-1; D gene ambiguous. This CDR3 is 17 amino acids long. Germline lookup yields CDR1 SGHAT and CDR2 FQNNGV. CDR3 residues: CASSLRAESFSYNEQFF. CDR3 DNA: TGTGCCAGTAGCTTAAGGGCAGAGTCTTTCTCCTACAATGAGCAGTTCTTC.